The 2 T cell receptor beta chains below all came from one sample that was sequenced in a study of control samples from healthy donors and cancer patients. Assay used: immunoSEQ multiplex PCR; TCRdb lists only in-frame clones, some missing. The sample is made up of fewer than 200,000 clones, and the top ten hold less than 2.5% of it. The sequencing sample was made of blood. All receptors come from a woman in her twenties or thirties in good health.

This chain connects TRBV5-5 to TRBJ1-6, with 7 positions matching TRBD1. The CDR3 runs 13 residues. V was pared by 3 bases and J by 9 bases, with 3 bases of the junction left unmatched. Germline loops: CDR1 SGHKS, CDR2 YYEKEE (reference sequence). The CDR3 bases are TGTGCCAGCAGCTACTACAGGGGTTCACCCCTCCACTTT. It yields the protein CASSYYRGSPLHF.

The CDR3 region is CASSYFGHGYTF. The DNA for the CDR3 is TGTGCCAGCAGTTACTTTGGGCATGGCTACACCTTC. The chain employs TRBV6-5 and TRBJ1-2; D unclear. The V gene lost 1 base and the J gene lost 6 bases, with 6 bases spanning the gap. CDR3 length: 12 amino acids. The germline V gene has CDR1 MNHEY and CDR2 SVGAGI.